The clone carrying this T cell receptor (beta chain) was picked up many times. What it recognizes is unknown. The sample belongs to a study of human T cells and chemical hapten exposure. On the study more broadly: On roughly 2 cm by roughly 2 cm of upper inner arm skin, sensitization was performed with 2% DPC.

Germline CDR1 reads SGHRS; CDR2 reads YFSETQ. Deletions cut 4 bases from V and 3 bases from J, with 14 bases between. CDR3 size: 14 residues. Time point meaning: patch test 1, 2 weeks after DPC sensitization. Treatment meaning: therapeutic diphenylcyclopropenone sensitization with weekly scalp DPC. The study enrolled 18 to 70-year-old alopecia patients suitable for DPC. A single record per CDR3 protein comes from TCRdb applying MiXCR to the RACE reads. The sample lists roughly 82,000 distinct CDR3 sequences; about 11% were seen once. Overall study results and limits: With alopecia, donors may have immune responses unlike healthy people's. Expanded TCR sets contained significantly more large CDR3 similarity clusters than controls.

The chain recombines TRBV5-1 with TRBJ2-7, with D perhaps being TRBD1 or TRBD2 (5 bases each). The sample was whole blood, taken in connection with sensitization to the hapten diphenylcyclopropenone (DPC). This TCR was sampled from a woman aged 60-75 years with alopecia areata. Some clones in this sample may be carry-over from other donors' samples. CDR3 nucleotides: TGCGCCAGCAGCCCGGGTGGGGGATTCTACGAGCAGTACTTC. Its translation is CASSPGGGFYEQYF.